Presented here are 32 T cell receptor beta chains from one specimen sequenced in a study of blood T cells in healthy people across ages. Primed by a sample-barcoded 5' primer and a J-beta primer mix, a second PCR proceeded for about 6 to 12 cycles. MiXCR, run by TCRdb on the 5' RACE reads, gives a single entry per CDR3 protein. Counted here are about 1,800,000 distinct CDR3 sequences, about 28% occurring once; the ten biggest clones make up 6.5% to 8.5%. The source material was blood. The receptors come from a woman in her twenties or thirties in good health.

This clonotype was counted only a few times. The V call is TRBV18, the J call TRBJ2-7; TRBD2 aligns across 7 bases. The V and J ends lost 0 bases and 3 bases, in that order; junction bases with no gene match: 2. The CDR3 is 14 amino acids. Per the germline V gene, CDR1 is KGHSH and CDR2 is LQKENI. In nucleotides, the CDR3 is TGTGCCAGCTCACCACCGGAGCGGGACTACGAGCAGTACTTC. It specifies CASSPPERDYEQYF.

This chain links TRBV7-2 with TRBJ1-2; D ambiguous. Germline V gene data show CDR1 as SGHTA and CDR2 as FQGNSA. V was clipped by 6 bases and J by 2 bases, with 19 bases between them. The CDR3 runs 16 residues. The CDR3 DNA follows: TGTGCCAGCAGTCGAGACCCGACCGGAGCAAACTATGGCTACACCTTC. Its protein product is CASSRDPTGANYGYTF.

This clonotype was counted ten times or more. The V and J genes are TRBV20-1 and TRBJ1-2; D ambiguous. The germline V gene encodes CDR1 DFQATT and CDR2 SNEGSKA (reference sequence). This CDR3 region has 12 residues. Trimming stripped 3 bases from V and 7 bases from J, with 12 bases between. CDR3 in amino acids: CSARGSEAGYTF. For the CDR3, the DNA is TGCAGTGCTAGGGGGTCCGAGGCTGGCTACACCTTC.

The rearrangement uses TRBV2 and TRBJ1-5; TRBD1 matches at 7 bases. This CDR3 region has 15 residues. Germline V gene sequence: CDR1 SNHLY, CDR2 FYNNEI. V was clipped by 8 bases and J by 3 bases; unmatched bases: 10. CDR3 amino acids: CASQTDRVPNQPQHF. CDR3 sequence (DNA): TGTGCCAGCCAAACCGACAGGGTGCCCAATCAGCCCCAGCATTTT.

This clonotype was detected a few times. Here the CDR3 DNA reads TGCGCCAGCAGTGAGGACAGGGGAGATCAGCCCCAGCATTTT. Translation: CASSEDRGDQPQHF. This rearrangement joins TRBV5-1 to TRBJ1-5, with TRBD1 matching over 9 bases. The CDR3 extends over 14 amino acids. V lost 5 bases to trimming and J lost 5 bases; unmatched junction nucleotides: 5. CDR1 is SGHRS and CDR2 is YFSETQ in the germline V gene.

The chain uses TRBV7-2 and TRBJ2-7; 7 bases are a match to TRBD1. CDR3 length: 14 amino acids. V shed 6 bases, J shed 1 base, and the junction held 6 bases outside the gene matches. The V gene's germline CDR1 is SGHTA and CDR2 FQGNSA. CDR3 loop: CASRTGSDSYEQYF. DNA for the CDR3: TGTGCCAGCAGGACAGGGTCCGATTCCTACGAGCAGTACTTC.

The rearrangement links TRBV27 to TRBJ2-1; 8 bases align to TRBD1. This CDR3 region has 14 residues. CDR1 is MNHEY and CDR2 is SMNVEV in the germline V gene (reference sequence). After removal of 5 bases from V and 6 bases from J, the junction contained 6 bases not matched to a gene. DNA of the CDR3: TGTGCCAGCAGTGTGACAGGGGCGGGCAATGAGCAGTTCTTC. As protein: CASSVTGAGNEQFF.

The genes are TRBV20-1 and TRBJ2-7; the match to TRBD2 covers 10 bases. The ends lost 4 bases at V and 6 bases at J; junction bases unmatched: 9. Germline V gene data show CDR1 as DFQATT and CDR2 as SNEGSKA (reference sequence). The CDR3 is 14 amino acids. CDR3 DNA sequence: TGCAGTGCTATAAAAGCGGGGGGGGAAGGCGAGCAGTACTTC. It specifies CSAIKAGGEGEQYF.

The V gene is TRBV9, the J gene TRBJ1-1; D may be TRBD1 (5 bases). Germline V gene sequence: CDR1 SGDLS, CDR2 YYNGEE. V shed 1 base and J shed 3 bases, with 10 bases lying between them. This CDR3 contains 14 residues. The CDR3 nucleotides read TGTGCCAGCAGCGTAAGAGTGGGGGACACTGAAGCTTTCTTT. It is translated as CASSVRVGDTEAFF.

The CDR3 region has the DNA TGTGCCAGCGTTAAATACAATGAGCAGTTCTTC. It encodes CASVKYNEQFF. The chain uses TRBV12-3 or TRBV12-4 and TRBJ2-1, with D uncertain. V gave up 8 bases and J gave up 4 bases, with 6 bases separating them. The CDR3 totals 11 residues.

Turning to this clonotype: A single base separates this from a much larger clone, so it may be a read error. This chain joins TRBV20-1 and TRBJ2-5; TRBD1 or TRBD2 may be the D gene (6 bases each). This CDR3 spans 15 amino acids. From germline, CDR1 is DFQATT and CDR2 SNEGSKA (reference sequence). Trimming pared 5 bases from V and 4 bases from J, leaving 20 bases between. The CDR3 loop reads CSAPHRGTRGETQYF. The CDR3 nucleotides are TGCAGTGCTCCCCACCGCGGGACAAGGGGAGAGACCCAGTACTTC.

Note on this clonotype: It may be a read error: a sequence one base away is much more abundant. The chain combines TRBV27 with TRBJ2-1; D gene ambiguous. The CDR3 totals 13 residues. CDR1 MNHEY and CDR2 SMNVEV come from the germline V gene (reference sequence). Between the trimmed V and J ends, which lost 3 bases and 6 bases, there was a span of 9 bases. The DNA for the CDR3 is TGTGCCAGCAGTTTTTCAGGATGCAATGAGCAGTTCTTC. This sequence encodes CASSFSGCNEQFF.

V gene TRBV30 combines with J gene TRBJ1-1; unclear D gene. V was trimmed by 2 bases and J by 5 bases, leaving 9 bases between them. Germline V gene data show CDR1 as GTSNPN and CDR2 as SVGIG (reference sequence). The CDR3 sequence is 12 residues long. As DNA, the CDR3 is TGTGCCTGGAGTCTTTCAAGGACTGAAGCTTTCTTT. It encodes CAWSLSRTEAFF. Variable domain in full (rest from reference TRBV30 and TRBJ1-1): SQTIHQWPATLVQPVGSPLSLECTVEGTSNPNLYWYRQAAGRGLQLLFYSVGIGQISSEVPQNLSASRPQDRQFILSSKKLLLSDSGFYLCAWSLSRTEAFFGQGTRLTVV.

This clonotype was counted ten times or more. V usage is TRBV7-9 and J usage is TRBJ2-1; D remains ambiguous. V was pared by 4 bases and J by 6 bases, with 13 bases between. This CDR3 is 14 amino acids long. Germline values: CDR1 SEHNR, CDR2 FQNEAQ (reference sequence). This chain's CDR3 is CASSSNFNINEQFF. In nucleotides, the CDR3 is TGTGCCAGCAGCTCAAATTTCAACATCAATGAGCAGTTCTTC. The full variable domain, with the rest looked up from reference TRBV7-9 and TRBJ2-1, is DTGVSQNPRHKITKRGQNVTFRCDPISEHNRLYWYRQTLGQGPEFLTYFQNEAQLEKSRLLSDRFSAERPKGSFSTLEIQRTEQGDSAMYLCASSSNFNINEQFFGPGTRLTVL.

The sample holds many counts of this clonotype. This rearrangement joins TRBV6-1 to TRBJ1-2; D unclear. Germline-derived CDR1 and CDR2 are MNHNS and SASEGT. Trimming removed 4 bases at V and 2 bases at J, with 5 bases between. The CDR3 runs to 12 residues. The CDR3 nucleotides read TGTGCCAGCAGTGTTATCAACTATGGCTACACCTTC. It encodes CASSVINYGYTF.

This clonotype was recorded at least ten times. The chain recombines TRBV7-8 with TRBJ1-1, with 10 bases identical to TRBD1. The J segment lost 2 bases and the V segment lost 4 bases, leaving 7 bases of the junction unmatched. This CDR3 region has 16 residues. The V gene's germline CDR1 is SGHVS and CDR2 FQNEAQ. The CDR3 loop is CASSSRDRGSNTEAFF. CDR3 DNA sequence: TGTGCCAGCAGCTCCCGGGACAGGGGATCTAACACTGAAGCTTTCTTT.

The V and J genes are TRBV29-1 and TRBJ2-7; tentative D call: TRBD2 (6 bases). Per germline, CDR1 SQVTM and CDR2 ANQGSEA. This CDR3 contains 13 residues. Trimming pared 6 bases from V and 0 bases from J, leaving 12 bases between. CDR3 region: CSVTGESSYEQYF. CDR3 DNA: TGCAGCGTGACGGGAGAGAGCTCCTACGAGCAGTACTTC.

The rearrangement links TRBV3-1 to TRBJ1-5, with D hard to call. CDR3 length: 14 residues. Germline V gene lookup returns CDR1 LGHDT and CDR2 YNNKEL (reference sequence). With 6 bases removed from V and 0 bases from J, the gap between germline ends came to 9 bases. The chain's CDR3 is CASSTGDSNQPQHF. The CDR3 coding sequence is TGTGCCAGCAGTACTGGGGATAGCAATCAGCCCCAGCATTTT.

This clonotype was observed a few times. The chain carries TRBV18 and TRBJ1-1; D not resolved. V was trimmed by 4 bases and J by 7 bases, leaving 16 bases between them. The germline V gene has CDR1 KGHSH and CDR2 LQKENI. The CDR3 loop spans 14 amino acids. CDR3 sequence reads: CASSLSVKGSEAFF. DNA for the CDR3: TGTGCCAGCTCACTTTCCGTAAAGGGCAGTGAAGCTTTCTTT.

The CDR3 spells CATSDTRQGLSRNNEQFF. CDR3 nucleotide sequence: TGTGCCACCAGTGATACGCGACAGGGGCTAAGTAGGAACAATGAGCAGTTCTTC. This chain connects TRBV24-1 to TRBJ2-1; 8 bases fit TRBD1. CDR1 and CDR2 (germline): KGHDR, SFDVKD. This CDR3 region has 18 residues. The junction had 14 bases not matched to a gene; V was cut back by 3 bases and J by 5 bases.

This rearrangement joins TRBV20-1 to TRBJ2-1; 7 bases match TRBD2. J was trimmed by 5 bases and V by 0 bases; bases with no gene match: 7. Germline CDR1 is DFQATT and CDR2 is SNEGSKA (reference sequence). The length of the CDR3 is 15 residues. The CDR3 region has the DNA TGCAGTGCTAGAGACCCACGGGGGGTAAACAATGAGCAGTTCTTC. Protein sequence: CSARDPRGVNNEQFF.

The chain couples TRBV5-5 to TRBJ2-3, with a weak D call TRBD2 (6 bases). Germline values: CDR1 SGHKS, CDR2 YYEKEE (reference sequence). V lost 4 bases, J lost 2 bases, and 17 bases lay in between. CDR3 length: 16 residues. The CDR3 bases are TGTGCCAGCAGCCTACTTGGAGGGGCGCCCACAGATACGCAGTATTTT. Translated: CASSLLGGAPTDTQYF.

The chain is built from TRBV11-2 and TRBJ1-6, with 9 bases fitting TRBD1. Germline V gene data show CDR1 as SGHAT and CDR2 as FQNNGV. The CDR3 is 17 residues long. V lost 1 base and J lost 6; bases outside the gene matches: 7. The CDR3: CASSLGYGTGFNSPLHF. CDR3 coding DNA: TGTGCCAGCAGCTTAGGTTATGGGACAGGGTTTAATTCACCCCTCCACTTT.

The rearrangement uses TRBV7-2 and TRBJ1-2; TRBD1 is a possible D gene (5 bases). Trimming shortened V by 4 bases and J by 8 bases, and 14 bases separated the two germline ends. The CDR3 sequence is 13 residues long. Germline assignment: CDR1 SGHTA and CDR2 FQGNSA. The CDR3 DNA reads TGTGCCAGCAGCTCCGGGACGCTCTGGGGCTACACCTTC. This encodes CASSSGTLWGYTF. Looking up the rest from reference TRBV7-2 and TRBJ1-2 gives the full variable domain: GAGVSQSPSNKVTEKGKDVELRCDPISGHTALYWYRQSLGQGLEFLIYFQGNSAPDKSGLPSDRFSAERTGGSVSTLTIQRTQQEDSAVYLCASSSGTLWGYTFGSGTRLTVV.

This clonotype has ten or more counts. The CDR3 region is CASSEGRADAYEQYF. For the CDR3, the DNA is TGTGCCAGCAGTGAGGGGCGGGCAGATGCCTACGAGCAGTACTTC. V is TRBV6-1 and J is TRBJ2-7; D possibly matches TRBD1 or TRBD2 (5 bases each). This CDR3 has 15 amino acids. Germline V gives CDR1 MNHNS, CDR2 SASEGT. Trimming pared 3 bases from V and 2 bases from J, leaving 14 bases between.

This clonotype was seen more than once but under ten times. The CDR3 here is CASSETAGGSTDTQYF. As DNA, the CDR3 is TGTGCCAGCAGTGAAACAGCGGGGGGCAGTACAGATACGCAGTATTTT. The rearrangement joins TRBV6-1 to TRBJ2-3; TRBD2 matches 9 bases. The V segment lost 2 bases and the J segment 3 bases; nucleotides outside the gene matches: 6. This CDR3 is 16 amino acids long. The germline V gene has CDR1 MNHNS and CDR2 SASEGT.

Concerning this clonotype itself: A much bigger clone sits one base away, suggesting this may be a read error. Because the CDR3 is missing its conserved closing phenylalanine or tryptophan, this is likely a read error. The V and J genes are TRBV3-1 and TRBJ2-7, with a tentative D call TRBD1 (6 bases). The CDR3 is made up of 14 amino acids. Deletions cut 1 base from V and 1 base from J, with 8 bases between. CDR1 is LGHDT, CDR2 YNNKEL, per germline (reference sequence). CDR3 protein: CASSQGGPSYEQYC. The CDR3 DNA is TGTGCCAGCAGCCAAGGGGGGCCTTCCTACGAGCAGTACTGC.

For this clonotype: Since a much larger clone is just one base distant, this may be a read error. The V gene is TRBV7-2, the J gene TRBJ2-5, with D possibly being TRBD2 (6 bases). The CDR3 covers 14 residues. Looked up from germline, CDR1 is SGHTA and CDR2 is FQGNSA. Deletions cut 1 base from V and 11 bases from J, with 17 bases between. CDR3 coding DNA: TGTGCCAGCAGCTTAGGGAGGGCCAACAATGAGCAGTACTTC. Amino acid sequence: CASSLGRANNEQYF.

Concerning this clonotype itself: A much larger clone is a single base away; this may be a read error. V is TRBV20-1 and J is TRBJ2-1; D is undetermined. This CDR3 region has 14 residues. Between the trimmed V and J ends, which lost 4 bases and 0 bases, there was a span of 10 bases. Germline values: CDR1 DFQATT, CDR2 SNEGSKA (reference sequence). CDR3 in amino acids: CSAMTWSSYNEQFF. The CDR3, as DNA: TGCAGTGCTATGACTTGGAGCTCCTACAATGAGCAGTTCTTC.

This clonotype was detected a few times. V usage is TRBV4-2 and J usage is TRBJ2-7, with 10 nucleotides matching TRBD1. The CDR3 runs to 16 residues. Losses at the gene ends were 0 bases for V and 4 bases for J; bases not matched to a gene: 6. CDR1 and CDR2 from the germline V gene are LGHNA and YNFKEQ. The CDR3 loop is CASSQEMTGGTYEQYF. As DNA, the CDR3 is TGTGCCAGCAGCCAAGAGATGACAGGGGGCACGTACGAGCAGTACTTC.

There are a few counts of this clonotype. The V and J genes are TRBV28 and TRBJ1-2; D is possibly TRBD1 (5 bases). The germline gives CDR1 MDHEN, CDR2 SYDVKM. The CDR3 runs 11 residues. V was cut by 8 bases and J by 5 bases, with 9 bases left in between. For the CDR3, the DNA is TGTGCCAGCCAGACAGAGTATGGCTACACCTTC. As protein: CASQTEYGYTF.

Points on this clonotype: Its ends do not fully match the called genes, so a read error is possible. The CDR3 protein is CAGSLGGRLYTF. CDR3 sequence (DNA): TGTGCCGGCAGCTTAGGGGGACGGCTCTACACCTTC. J is TRBJ1-2 and V is TRBV7-9; D might be TRBD1 (6 bases). The CDR3 has 12 amino acids. Germline-derived CDR1 and CDR2 are SEHNR and FQNEAQ (reference sequence).